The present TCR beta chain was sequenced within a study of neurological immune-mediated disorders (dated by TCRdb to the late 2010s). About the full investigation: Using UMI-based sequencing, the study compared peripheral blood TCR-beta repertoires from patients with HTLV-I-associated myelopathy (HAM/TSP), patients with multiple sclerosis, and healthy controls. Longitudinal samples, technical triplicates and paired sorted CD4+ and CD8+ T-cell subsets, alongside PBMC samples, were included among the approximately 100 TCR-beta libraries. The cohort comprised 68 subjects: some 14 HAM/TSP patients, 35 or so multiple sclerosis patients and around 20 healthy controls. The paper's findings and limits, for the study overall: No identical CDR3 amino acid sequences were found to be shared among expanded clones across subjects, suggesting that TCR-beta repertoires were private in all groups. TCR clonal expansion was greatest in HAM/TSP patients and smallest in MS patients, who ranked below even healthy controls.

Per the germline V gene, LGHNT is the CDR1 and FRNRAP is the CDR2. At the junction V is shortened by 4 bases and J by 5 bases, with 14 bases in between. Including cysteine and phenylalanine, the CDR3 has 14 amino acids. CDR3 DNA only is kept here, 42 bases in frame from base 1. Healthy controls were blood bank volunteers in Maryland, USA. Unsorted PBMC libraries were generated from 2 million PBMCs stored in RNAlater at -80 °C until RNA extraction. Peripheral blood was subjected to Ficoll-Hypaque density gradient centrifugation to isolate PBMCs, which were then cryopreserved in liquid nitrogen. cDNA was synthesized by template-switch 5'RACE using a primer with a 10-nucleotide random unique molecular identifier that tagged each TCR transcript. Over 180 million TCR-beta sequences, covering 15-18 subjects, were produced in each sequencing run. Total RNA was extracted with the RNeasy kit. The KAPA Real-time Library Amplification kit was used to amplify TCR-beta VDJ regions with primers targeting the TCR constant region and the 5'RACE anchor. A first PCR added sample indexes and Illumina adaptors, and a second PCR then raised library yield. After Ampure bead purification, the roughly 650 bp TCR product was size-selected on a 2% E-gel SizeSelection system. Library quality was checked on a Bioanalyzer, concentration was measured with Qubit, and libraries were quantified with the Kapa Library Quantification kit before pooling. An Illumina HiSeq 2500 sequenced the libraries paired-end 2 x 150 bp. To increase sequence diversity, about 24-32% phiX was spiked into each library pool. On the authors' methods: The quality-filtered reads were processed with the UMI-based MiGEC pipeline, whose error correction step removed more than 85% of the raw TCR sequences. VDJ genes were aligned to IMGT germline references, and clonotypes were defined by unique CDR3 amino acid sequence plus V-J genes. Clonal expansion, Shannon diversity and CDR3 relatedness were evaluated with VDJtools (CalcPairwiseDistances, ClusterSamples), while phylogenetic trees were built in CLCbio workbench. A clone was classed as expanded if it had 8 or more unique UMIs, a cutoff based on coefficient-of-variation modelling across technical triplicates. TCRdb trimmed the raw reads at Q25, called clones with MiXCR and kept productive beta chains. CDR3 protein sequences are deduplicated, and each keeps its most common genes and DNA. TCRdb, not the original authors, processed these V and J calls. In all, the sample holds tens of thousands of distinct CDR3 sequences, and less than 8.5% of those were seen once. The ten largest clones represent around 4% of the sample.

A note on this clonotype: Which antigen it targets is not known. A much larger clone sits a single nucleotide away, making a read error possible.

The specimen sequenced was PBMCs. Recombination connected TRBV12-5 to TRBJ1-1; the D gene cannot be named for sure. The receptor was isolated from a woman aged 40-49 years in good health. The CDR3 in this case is CASGSTPTGTEAFF. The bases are TGTGCTAGTGGTTCGACTCCAACCGGGACTGAAGCTTTCTTT.